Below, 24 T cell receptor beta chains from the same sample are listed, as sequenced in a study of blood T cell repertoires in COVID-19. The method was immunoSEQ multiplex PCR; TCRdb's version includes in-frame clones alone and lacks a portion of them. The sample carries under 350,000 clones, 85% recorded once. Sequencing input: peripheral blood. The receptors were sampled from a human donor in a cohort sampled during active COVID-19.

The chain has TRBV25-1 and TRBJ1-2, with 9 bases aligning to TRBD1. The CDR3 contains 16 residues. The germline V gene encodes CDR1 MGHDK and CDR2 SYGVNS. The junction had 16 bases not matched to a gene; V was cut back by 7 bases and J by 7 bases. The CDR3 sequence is CASTSTGTGKLAGYTF. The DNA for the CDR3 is TGTGCCAGCACTTCGACCGGGACAGGGAAGCTTGCTGGCTACACCTTC.

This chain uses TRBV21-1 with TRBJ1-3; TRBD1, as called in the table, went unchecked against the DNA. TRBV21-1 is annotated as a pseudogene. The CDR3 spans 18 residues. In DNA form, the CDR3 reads TGTGCCAGCAGCAAAGATCGGACAGACGACCCAGCCTTGGACACCATATATTTT. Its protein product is CASSKDRTDDPALDTIYF.

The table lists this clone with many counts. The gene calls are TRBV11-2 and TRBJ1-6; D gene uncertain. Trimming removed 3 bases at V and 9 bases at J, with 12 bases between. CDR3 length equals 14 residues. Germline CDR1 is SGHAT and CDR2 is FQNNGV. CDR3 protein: CASSLFGPRSPLHF. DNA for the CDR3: TGTGCCAGCAGCTTGTTTGGGCCCCGTTCACCCCTCCACTTT.

CDR3 residues: CASSSTGREQYF. Here the CDR3 DNA reads TGTGCCAGCAGTTCGACAGGGCGGGAGCAGTACTTC. The chain uses TRBV28 and TRBJ2-7, with TRBD1 matching over 7 bases. The ends lost 4 bases at V and 7 bases at J; junction bases unmatched: 4. This CDR3 comprises 12 residues. Germline V CDR1 and CDR2: MDHEN, SYDVKM. The full variable domain, completed using reference TRBV28 and TRBJ2-7, is DVKVTQSSRYLVKRTGEKVFLECVQDMDHENMFWYRQDPGLGLRLIYFSYDVKMKEKGDIPEGYSVSREKKERFSLILESASTNQTSMYLCASSSTGREQYFGPGTRLTVT.

The CDR3, as DNA: TGTGCCCATCGGGCAGGGGCCGGCAATGAGCAGTTCTTC. The encoded protein is CAHRAGAGNEQFF. This rearrangement joins TRBV6-5 to TRBJ2-1; weak D call: TRBD1 (6 bases). Germline V CDR1 and CDR2: MNHEY, SVGAGI. The ends were cut back, 11 bases at V and 6 bases at J, with 17 bases in the middle. This CDR3 contains 13 residues.

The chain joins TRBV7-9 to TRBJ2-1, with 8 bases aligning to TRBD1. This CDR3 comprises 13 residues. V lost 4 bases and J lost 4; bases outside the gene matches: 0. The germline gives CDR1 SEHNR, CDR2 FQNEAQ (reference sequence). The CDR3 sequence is CASSWDRYNEQFF. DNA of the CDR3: TGTGCCAGCAGCTGGGACAGGTACAATGAGCAGTTCTTC.

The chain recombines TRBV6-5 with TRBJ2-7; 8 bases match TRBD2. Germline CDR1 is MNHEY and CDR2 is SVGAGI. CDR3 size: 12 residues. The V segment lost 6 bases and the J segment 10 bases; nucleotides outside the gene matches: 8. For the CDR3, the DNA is TGTGCCAGCAGGCGAACCGGGACTAGACAGTACTTC. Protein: CASRRTGTRQYF.

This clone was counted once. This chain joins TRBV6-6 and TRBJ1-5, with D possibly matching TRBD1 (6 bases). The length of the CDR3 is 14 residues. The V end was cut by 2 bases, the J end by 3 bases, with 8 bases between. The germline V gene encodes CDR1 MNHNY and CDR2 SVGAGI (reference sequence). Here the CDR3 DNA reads TGTGCCAGCAGTTACGGGGGACACAATCAGCCCCAGCATTTT. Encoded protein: CASSYGGHNQPQHF.

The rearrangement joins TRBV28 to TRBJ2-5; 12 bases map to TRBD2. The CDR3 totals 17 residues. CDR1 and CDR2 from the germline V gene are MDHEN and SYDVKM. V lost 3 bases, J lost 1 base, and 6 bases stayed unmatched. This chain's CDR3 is CASSFSLAGGLQETQYF. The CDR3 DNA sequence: TGTGCCAGCAGTTTTTCTCTAGCGGGAGGGCTCCAAGAGACCCAGTACTTC.

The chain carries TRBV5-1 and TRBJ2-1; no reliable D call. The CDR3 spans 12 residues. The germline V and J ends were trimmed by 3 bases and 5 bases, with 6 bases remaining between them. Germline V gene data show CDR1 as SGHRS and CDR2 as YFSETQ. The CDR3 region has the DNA TGCGCCAGCAGCTATCTAGACAATGAGCAGTTCTTC. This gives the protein CASSYLDNEQFF.

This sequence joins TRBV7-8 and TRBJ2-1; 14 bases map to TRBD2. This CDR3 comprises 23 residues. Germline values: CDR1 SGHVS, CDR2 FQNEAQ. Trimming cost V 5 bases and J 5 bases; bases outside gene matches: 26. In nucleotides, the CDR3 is TGTGCCAGCAGCCCCTTTCGGACTTCCCGGGGACTAGCGGGAGCGACTAACGACAATGAGCAGTTCTTC. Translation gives CASSPFRTSRGLAGATNDNEQFF.

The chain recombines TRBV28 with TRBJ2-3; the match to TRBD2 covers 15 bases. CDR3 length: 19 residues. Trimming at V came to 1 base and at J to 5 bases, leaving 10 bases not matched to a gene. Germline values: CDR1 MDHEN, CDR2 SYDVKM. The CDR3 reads CASSLFRTSGRGAGDTQYF. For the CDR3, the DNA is TGTGCCAGCAGTTTATTTCGGACTAGCGGGAGGGGTGCTGGAGATACGCAGTATTTT. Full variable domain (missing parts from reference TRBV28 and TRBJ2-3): DVKVTQSSRYLVKRTGEKVFLECVQDMDHENMFWYRQDPGLGLRLIYFSYDVKMKEKGDIPEGYSVSREKKERFSLILESASTNQTSMYLCASSLFRTSGRGAGDTQYFGPGTRLTVL.

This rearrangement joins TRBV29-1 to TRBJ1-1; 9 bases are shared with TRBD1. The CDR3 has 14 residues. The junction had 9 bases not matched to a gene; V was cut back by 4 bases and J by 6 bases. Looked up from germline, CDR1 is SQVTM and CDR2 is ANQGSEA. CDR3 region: CSVGGQGTYAEAFF. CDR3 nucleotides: TGCAGCGTTGGTGGACAGGGGACTTATGCTGAAGCTTTCTTT.

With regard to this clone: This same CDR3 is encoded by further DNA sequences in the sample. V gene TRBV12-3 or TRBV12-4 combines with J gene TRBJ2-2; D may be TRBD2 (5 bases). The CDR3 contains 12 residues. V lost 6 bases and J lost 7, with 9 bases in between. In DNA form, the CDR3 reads TGTGCCAGCAGCTGGACTGGCGGGGAGCTGTTTTTT. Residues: CASSWTGGELFF.

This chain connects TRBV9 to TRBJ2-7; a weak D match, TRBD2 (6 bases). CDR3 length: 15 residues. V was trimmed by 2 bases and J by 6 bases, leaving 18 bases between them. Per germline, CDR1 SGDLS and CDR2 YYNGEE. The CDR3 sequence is CASSVLGLPEGEQYF. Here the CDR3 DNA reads TGTGCCAGCAGCGTGCTGGGACTCCCCGAAGGCGAGCAGTACTTC.

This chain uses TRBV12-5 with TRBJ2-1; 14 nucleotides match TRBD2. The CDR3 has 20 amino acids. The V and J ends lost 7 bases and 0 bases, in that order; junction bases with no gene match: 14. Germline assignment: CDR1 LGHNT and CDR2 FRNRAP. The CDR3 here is CASAPFMGLAGVGSYNEQFF. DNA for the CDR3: TGTGCTAGTGCCCCATTCATGGGACTAGCGGGAGTCGGCTCCTACAATGAGCAGTTCTTC.

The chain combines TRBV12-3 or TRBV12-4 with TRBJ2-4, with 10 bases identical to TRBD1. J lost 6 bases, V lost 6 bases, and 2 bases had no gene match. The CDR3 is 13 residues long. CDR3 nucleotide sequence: TGTGCCAGCAGGGGGACAGGGGCAAACATTCAGTACTTC. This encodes CASRGTGANIQYF.

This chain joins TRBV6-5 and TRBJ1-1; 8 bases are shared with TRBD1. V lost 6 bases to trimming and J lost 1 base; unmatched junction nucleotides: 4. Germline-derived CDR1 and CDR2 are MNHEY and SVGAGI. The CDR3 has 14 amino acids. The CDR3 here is CASRTGTGNTEAFF. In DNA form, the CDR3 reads TGTGCCAGCAGAACCGGGACAGGGAACACTGAAGCTTTCTTT.

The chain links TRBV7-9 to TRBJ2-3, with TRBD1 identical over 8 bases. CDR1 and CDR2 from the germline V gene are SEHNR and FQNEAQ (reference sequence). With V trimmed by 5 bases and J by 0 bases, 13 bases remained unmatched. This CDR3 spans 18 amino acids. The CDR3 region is CASSRITGQVFSTDTQYF. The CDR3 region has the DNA TGTGCCAGCAGCCGTATAACGGGACAGGTTTTTAGCACAGATACGCAGTATTTT.

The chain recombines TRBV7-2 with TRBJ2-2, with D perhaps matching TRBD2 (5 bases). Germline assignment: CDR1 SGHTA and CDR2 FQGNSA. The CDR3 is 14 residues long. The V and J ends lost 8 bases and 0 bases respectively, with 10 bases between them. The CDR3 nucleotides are TGTGCCAGCGCCTGGCGGGCGAACACCGGGGAGCTGTTTTTT. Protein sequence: CASAWRANTGELFF.

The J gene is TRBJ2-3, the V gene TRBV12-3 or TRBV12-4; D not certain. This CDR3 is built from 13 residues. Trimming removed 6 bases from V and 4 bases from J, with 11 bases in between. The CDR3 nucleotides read TGTGCCAGCAGGGCACGTGGTTCAGATACGCAGTATTTT. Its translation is CASRARGSDTQYF.

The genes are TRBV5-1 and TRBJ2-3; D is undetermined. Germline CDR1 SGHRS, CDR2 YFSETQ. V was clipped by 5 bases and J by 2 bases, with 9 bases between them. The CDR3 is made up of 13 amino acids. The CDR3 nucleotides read TGCGCCAGCAGGTCAGAGGCCACAGATACGCAGTATTTT. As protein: CASRSEATDTQYF.

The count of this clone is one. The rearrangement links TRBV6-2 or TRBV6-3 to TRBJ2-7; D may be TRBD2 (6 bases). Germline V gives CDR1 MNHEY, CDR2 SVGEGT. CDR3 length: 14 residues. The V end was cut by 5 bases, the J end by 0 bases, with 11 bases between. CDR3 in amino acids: CASSLLAGSYEQYF. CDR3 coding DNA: TGTGCCAGCAGTCTACTAGCAGGCTCCTACGAGCAGTACTTC.

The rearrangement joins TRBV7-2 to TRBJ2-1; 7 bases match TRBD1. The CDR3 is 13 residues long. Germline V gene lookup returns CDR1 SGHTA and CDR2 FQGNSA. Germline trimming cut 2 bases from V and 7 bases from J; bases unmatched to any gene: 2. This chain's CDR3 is CASSLTGVNEQFF. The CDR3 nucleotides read TGTGCCAGCAGCTTAACAGGGGTAAATGAGCAGTTCTTC.